Here is one T cell receptor beta chain with its context. The data stem from a study of blood T cell repertoires in COVID-19. About the research overall: Donors in the United States, Italy and Spain gave samples during acute or convalescent COVID-19. Sample material is recorded as cDNA or gDNA derived from T cells, B-cell-depleted T cells, or PBMCs.

Methods used by the authors: It was from reference gene primer amplification that nucleated cell counts were estimated. Sequenced by immunoSEQ multiplex PCR; TCRdb stores in-frame clones only, minus some. D and trimming were read from the DNA, whereas the V and J calls and clone size are those reported in that table. The sample records 150,000 to 200,000 clones, 80% to 90% being singletons. Germline V gene data show CDR1 as SGDLS and CDR2 as YYNGEE. V shed 4 bases, J shed 6 bases, and the junction held 12 bases outside the gene matches. CDR3 size: 16 residues. Material: peripheral blood. This chain joins TRBV9 and TRBJ2-2, with 7 bases matching TRBD2. This clonotype originated in a human donor with active or convalescent COVID-19. The donor label of this sample is uncertain. The CDR3 DNA sequence: TGTGCCAGCAGCACTCGAGGACTAGGAGGGTCCGGGGAGCTGTTTTTT. Protein sequence: CASSTRGLGGSGELFF.